This T cell receptor (beta chain) originates from a study of T cell repertoires in cytomegalovirus infection. One entry per CDR3 protein, called by TCRdb with MiXCR from the reads. The profile shows about 700,000 distinct CDR3 sequences, 33% of them singletons. For this clonotype: What it binds is unknown.

Germline CDR1 DFQATT, CDR2 SNEGSKA (reference sequence). Trimming took off 3 bases at V and 0 bases at J, with 14 bases between the two ends. The CDR3 runs to 15 residues. This TCR derives from a human donor in good health (CMV status not recorded). Some clones in this sample may be carry-over from other donors' samples. The V and J genes are TRBV20-1 and TRBJ2-5; TRBD2 is a possible D gene (6 bases). Sequenced here: cultured PBMCs, sampled from culture after CMV antigen stimulation. CDR3 residues: CSASGGLPYQETQYF. As DNA, the CDR3 is TGCAGTGCTAGCGGGGGACTCCCGTACCAAGAGACCCAGTACTTC.